Below are 18 T cell receptor beta chains sequenced from a single sample in a study of CD8 T cells in ankylosing spondylitis. TCRdb re-called the 5' RACE reads through MiXCR, storing one row per CDR3 protein. Of some 270,000 distinct CDR3 sequences listed, approximately 20% were seen once; the top ten hold roughly a third. The sample taken for sequencing was blood, either unsorted or a sorted T cell fraction (not recorded which). Source of these receptors: a male donor with ankylosing spondylitis or in good health (not recorded which).

This sequence joins TRBV4-1 and TRBJ2-3; 9 nucleotides line up with TRBD1. Losses at the gene ends were 4 bases for V and 5 bases for J; bases not matched to a gene: 4. There are 14 residues in the CDR3. The germline gives CDR1 MGHRA, CDR2 YSYEKL. The CDR3 loop is CASSPGQGRDTQYF. In DNA, the CDR3 is TGCGCCAGCAGCCCGGGACAGGGAAGAGATACGCAGTATTTT.

This clonotype was picked up a small number of times. The chain joins TRBV25-1 to TRBJ2-7; maybe TRBD2 (5 bases). V lost 3 bases, J lost 12 bases, and 12 bases lay in between. From germline, CDR1 is MGHDK and CDR2 SYGVNS. The CDR3 extends over 11 amino acids. The CDR3 sequence is CASSDGVEGYF. The CDR3 region has the DNA TGTGCCAGCAGTGATGGGGTCGAGGGGTACTTC.

The chain has TRBV6-5 and TRBJ2-7; D remains unclear. Germline CDR1 and CDR2: MNHEY and SVGAGI. This CDR3 comprises 13 residues. Deletions cut 2 bases from V and 6 bases from J, with 11 bases between. DNA for the CDR3: TGTGCCAGCAGTTACCTTCGGCAGGCCGAGCAGTACTTC. Translation: CASSYLRQAEQYF.

On this clonotype itself: The junction and the germline gene differ at one end; a read error may be behind it. CDR3 in amino acids: CASSLSSRDRFGYPF. The CDR3 DNA is TGTGCCAGCAGTTTAAGTTCCAGGGACAGGTTTGGCTACCCCTTC. The chain combines TRBV12-3 or TRBV12-4 with TRBJ1-2, with 8 bases that match TRBD1. The CDR3 runs to 15 residues.

This clonotype was counted at least ten times. The gene calls are TRBV20-1 and TRBJ2-2, with D unresolved. The germline V and J ends were trimmed by 0 bases and 2 bases, with 7 bases remaining between them. This CDR3 comprises 14 residues. Germline values: CDR1 DFQATT, CDR2 SNEGSKA (reference sequence). The CDR3 loop is CSARDPGNTGELFF. The CDR3 DNA sequence: TGCAGTGCTAGAGATCCCGGCAACACCGGGGAGCTGTTTTTT.

This clonotype was observed many times. The chain is built from TRBV4-1 and TRBJ2-1; 12 positions agree with TRBD2. Germline lookup yields CDR1 MGHRA and CDR2 YSYEKL. CDR3 length equals 16 residues. Losses at the gene ends were 4 bases for V and 8 bases for J; bases not matched to a gene: 9. CDR3 bases: TGCGCCAGCAGCCCACGACTAGCGGGAGCAGAGTATGAGCAGTTCTTC. It encodes CASSPRLAGAEYEQFF.

This clonotype was counted only a few times. The chain recombines TRBV7-2 with TRBJ2-7; no clear D. V lost 2 bases to trimming and J lost 0 bases, with 8 bases between them. The CDR3 is made up of 14 amino acids. The germline V gene encodes CDR1 SGHTA and CDR2 FQGNSA. This CDR3 reads CASSLIGISYEQYF. DNA for the CDR3: TGTGCCAGCAGCTTAATAGGGATCTCCTACGAGCAGTACTTC.

This chain links TRBV9 with TRBJ1-1; D gene uncertain. This CDR3 is built from 14 residues. CDR1 is SGDLS and CDR2 is YYNGEE in the germline V gene. V lost 7 bases, J lost 4 bases, and 17 bases lay in between. The CDR3 loop is CASSPPGGFTEAFF. Here the CDR3 DNA reads TGTGCCAGCTCCCCTCCGGGTGGATTCACTGAAGCTTTCTTT.

The rearrangement joins TRBV7-6 to TRBJ2-1, with D possibly being TRBD2 (5 bases). V lost 1 base to trimming and J lost 0 bases, with 13 bases between them. This CDR3 is 17 amino acids long. Germline V gives CDR1 SGHVS, CDR2 FNYEAQ. As DNA, the CDR3 is TGTGCCAGCAGCTTAGGATCGAGCGGAAACTCCTACAATGAGCAGTTCTTC. Protein: CASSLGSSGNSYNEQFF. The whole variable domain, filled in from reference TRBV7-6 and TRBJ2-1, reads GAGVSQSPRYKVTKRGQDVALRCDPISGHVSLYWYRQALGQGPEFLTYFNYEAQQDKSGLPNDRFSAERPEGSISTLTIQRTEQRDSAMYRCASSLGSSGNSYNEQFFGPGTRLTVL.

This clonotype turned up a few times. This chain joins TRBV4-3 and TRBJ1-6; D is uncertain. The V end lost 0 bases, the J end lost 8 bases, and 8 bases lay between the germline ends. Germline V gene data show CDR1 as LGHNA and CDR2 as YSLEER. This CDR3 spans 14 amino acids. The CDR3 protein is CASSQDRSYSPLHF. The CDR3 DNA reads TGCGCCAGCAGCCAAGACAGGAGCTATTCACCCCTCCACTTT.

The V and J genes are TRBV7-3 and TRBJ2-1; 8 bases line up with TRBD2. V trimming: 5 bases; J trimming: 5 bases; junction bases outside the gene matches: 11. From germline, CDR1 is SGHTA and CDR2 FQGTGA. The CDR3 has 16 residues. The DNA for the CDR3 is TGTGCCAGCAGCCCGATAGGGACTAGTTCCCACAATGAGCAGTTCTTC. Protein: CASSPIGTSSHNEQFF.

This clonotype has just a few counts. The gene calls are TRBV4-3 and TRBJ2-5; 10 nucleotides agree with TRBD1. This CDR3 is built from 14 residues. The J segment lost 5 bases and the V segment lost 1 base, leaving 1 base of the junction unmatched. Germline V gene data show CDR1 as LGHNA and CDR2 as YSLEER. The CDR3 protein is CASSQADRGETQYF. The DNA of the CDR3 is TGCGCCAGCAGCCAAGCGGACAGGGGGGAGACCCAGTACTTC.

Points on this clonotype: At one boundary the junction diverges from the germline segment, which might be a read error. The chain couples TRBV27 to TRBJ2-7, with TRBD2 as a possible D gene (5 bases). CDR3 length: 13 amino acids. Germline loops: CDR1 MNHEY, CDR2 SMNVEV (reference sequence). The CDR3 reads CASSLGLNSERYF. CDR3 DNA sequence: TGTGCCAGCAGTTTGGGTCTTAATAGCGAGCGGTACTTC.

This clonotype was recorded a few times. This rearrangement joins TRBV6-1 to TRBJ2-7, with 7 bases fitting TRBD2. Trimming removed 10 bases from V and 3 bases from J; junction bases left unmatched: 9. The CDR3 runs to 13 residues. The germline gives CDR1 MNHNS, CDR2 SASEGT. CDR3 nucleotide sequence: TGTGCCACCGCATGGGGGGGAGGCTACGAGCAGTACTTC. This encodes CATAWGGGYEQYF.

This clonotype has a handful of counts. V and J are TRBV7-9 and TRBJ1-4; unclear D gene. Germline assignment: CDR1 SEHNR and CDR2 FQNEAQ (reference sequence). The CDR3 contains 16 residues. Trimming left V 2 bases short and J 5 bases short, with 15 bases between. CDR3 sequence reads: CASSLSADMENEKLFF. Here the CDR3 DNA reads TGTGCCAGCAGCTTATCTGCCGACATGGAAAATGAAAAACTGTTTTTT.

Details on this clonotype: Mismatch with germline at one junction end may stem from a read error. The J gene is TRBJ2-1, the V gene TRBV27, with TRBD2 identical over 9 bases. CDR3 length: 15 amino acids. In germline, CDR1 is MNHEY, CDR2 SMNVEV (reference sequence). The CDR3 nucleotides read TGTGCCAGCAATTTAATCGGACTAGCGCCAAATGAGCAGTTCTTC. It encodes CASNLIGLAPNEQFF.

CDR3 residues: CASSLMGSQETQYF. The CDR3 coding sequence is TGTGCCAGCAGCTTGATGGGCAGCCAAGAGACCCAGTACTTC. V and J are TRBV5-6 and TRBJ2-5; D gene unclear. CDR1 and CDR2 (germline): SGHDT, YYEEEE. The V gene lost 1 base and the J gene lost 1 base, with 8 bases spanning the gap. There are 14 residues in the CDR3.

This clonotype was recorded a few times. The rearrangement joins TRBV25-1 to TRBJ1-6; TRBD1 is a possible D gene (6 bases). CDR3 size: 15 residues. Germline CDR1 reads MGHDK; CDR2 reads SYGVNS. V was trimmed by 3 bases and J by 8 bases, leaving 14 bases between them. In DNA, the CDR3 is TGTGCCAGCAGTGACACCGGGACACCGGATTCACCCCTCCACTTT. Amino acids: CASSDTGTPDSPLHF. Using reference TRBV25-1 and TRBJ1-6 for the parts outside the CDR3, the full variable domain is EADIYQTPRYLVIGTGKKITLECSQTMGHDKMYWYQQDPGMELHLIHYSYGVNSTEKGDLSSESTVSRIRTEHFPLTLESARPSHTSQYLCASSDTGTPDSPLHFGNGTRLTVT.